This T cell receptor beta chain was profiled in a study of blood T cell repertoires in COVID-19 (dated by TCRdb to the early 2020s). In terms of the full investigation: Collaborator samples came from the United States, Italy and Spain and covered acute and convalescent phases of COVID-19. A freely available public database, intended as a resource for researchers studying the immune response to SARS-CoV-2, is where the repertoires were released. The samples were drawn from the first 160 participants of the ongoing ImmuneRACE study and from 1,254 subjects provided by 6 global collaborators. The prospective study material was composed of cDNA or gDNA derived from T cells, B-cell-depleted T cells, or PBMCs. The dataset comprised deeply sampled blood TCRbeta repertoires from subjects exposed to, actively infected with, or recovered from COVID-19. Where available, HLA class I and class II types were obtained from metadata supplied by the sample provider rather than from assay-based typing. A de-identified subject ID, COVID-19 status, age in years and sex were almost always included in the sample metadata. Summary of the overall study and its limitations: The amount of clinical and demographic metadata varied by source and participant and was provided uncurated.

Whole blood was collected in K2EDTA tubes by collaborating institutions according to the institutions' own protocols. For TCRbeta analysis, collaborator samples were shipped as frozen whole blood, as isolated PBMCs, or as DNA extracted from either sample type. TCRbeta CDR3 regions were amplified from genomic DNA using the immunoSEQ Assay, a bias-controlled multiplex PCR. The study's processing was this. Within the assay, amplification of reference gene primers was used to estimate how many nucleated cells each sample contained. To quantify the absolute abundance of each unique TCRbeta CDR3 rearrangement, sequence reads were collapsed and filtered. For each sample, productive Simpson clonality was calculated as the square root of Simpson's diversity index across productive rearrangements. TCRdb took this table from immuneACCESS and kept in-frame rearrangements with V and J called. Such tables lack part of the clones; where checked against another copy, unresolved V genes explain under half of the gap, and the rest is unexplained. The V and J calls and clone size were taken over from that table, and D and trimming were inferred from the DNA. The sample includes some 120,000 clones, with 75% to 90% observed a single time. Roughly 4% of the sample belongs to the ten largest clones.

CDR1 MNHEY and CDR2 SVGAGI are derived from the germline V gene. V and J lose 6 bases and 4 bases, and a span of 6 bases separates them. Including cysteine and phenylalanine, the CDR3 has 11 amino acids. Only the CDR3 part of the read is kept: 33 bases, read in frame from the first base. A remark on this clone: Which antigen it targets is not known. Base qualities are not at hand, and no much larger clone is one base apart.

The V and J genes are TRBV6-5 and TRBJ1-2; the D segment could be TRBD1, given 5 matching bases. The sequence derives from a human donor in a cohort sampled during active COVID-19. Sequencing input: peripheral blood. The CDR3 in this case is CASRDIYGYTF. The nucleotide sequence reads TGTGCCAGCAGGGACATCTATGGCTACACCTTC.